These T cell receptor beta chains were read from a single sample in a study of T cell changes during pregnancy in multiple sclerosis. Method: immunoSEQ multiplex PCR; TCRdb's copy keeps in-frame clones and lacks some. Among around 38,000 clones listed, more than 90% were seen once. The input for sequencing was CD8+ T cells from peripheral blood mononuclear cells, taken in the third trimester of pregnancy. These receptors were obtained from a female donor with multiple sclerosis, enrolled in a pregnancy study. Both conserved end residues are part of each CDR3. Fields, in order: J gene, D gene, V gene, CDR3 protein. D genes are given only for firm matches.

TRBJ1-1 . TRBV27 CASSVWGGSNTEAFF
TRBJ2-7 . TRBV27 CASRPTGELYEQYF
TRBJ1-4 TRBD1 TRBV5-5 CASSWGQGVNEKLFF
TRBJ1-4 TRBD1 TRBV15 CATSEGQGAPPNEKLFF
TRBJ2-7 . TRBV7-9 CASSTGGEQYF
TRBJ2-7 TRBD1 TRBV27 CASSFSGGYEQYF
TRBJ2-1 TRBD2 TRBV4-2 CASSTIAGGDYNEQFF
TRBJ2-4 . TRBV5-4 CASSAAAAKNIQYF
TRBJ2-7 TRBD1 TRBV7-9 CASSLRDSSYEQYF
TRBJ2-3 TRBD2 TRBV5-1 CASTVYYRPTSESTDTQYF
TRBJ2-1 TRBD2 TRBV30 CAWSPTPGTSGRSGEQFF
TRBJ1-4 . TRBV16 CASSHGGAANEKLFF
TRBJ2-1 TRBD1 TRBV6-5 CASSYSLTGAGNEQFF
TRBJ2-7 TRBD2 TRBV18 CASSPFQAGVLSYYEQYF
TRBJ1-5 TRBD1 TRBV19 CASSIGQGGGRWPQHF
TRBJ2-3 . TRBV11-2 CASSLGPVSRTSTDTQYF
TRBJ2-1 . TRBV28 CASGRNNEQFF
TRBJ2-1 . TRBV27 CASSFLLYFNEQFF
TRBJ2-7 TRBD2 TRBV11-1 CASSQTSGYEQYF
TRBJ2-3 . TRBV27 CASSSGEATQYF
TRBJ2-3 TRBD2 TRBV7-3 CASPLRTSVGDTQYF
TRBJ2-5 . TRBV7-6 CASSLVTVGIQSETQYF
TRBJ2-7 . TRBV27 CASSYNNYEQYF
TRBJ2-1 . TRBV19 CASSIPYSHYNEQFF
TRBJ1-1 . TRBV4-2 CASSQDGPGSMNTEAFF
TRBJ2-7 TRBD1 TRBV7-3 CASSEMPGQGYEQYF
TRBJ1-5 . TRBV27 CASSLFRDSKVQHF
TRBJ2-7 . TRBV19 CASSIDLGEFNEQYF
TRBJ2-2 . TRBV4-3 CASSQDRNTGELFF
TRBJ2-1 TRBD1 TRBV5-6 CASSPYRWDRGPNEQFF
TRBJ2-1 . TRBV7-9 CASSHLWADSSNEQFF
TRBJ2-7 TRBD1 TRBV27 CASSHGQVSYEQYF
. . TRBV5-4 CASSQDSFYEQYF
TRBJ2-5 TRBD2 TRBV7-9 CASSSLAGGIQETQYF
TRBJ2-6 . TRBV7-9 CASRKSGTPSGANVLTF
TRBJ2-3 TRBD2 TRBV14 CASSQMGRRERFPWNTDTQYF
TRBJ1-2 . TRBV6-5 CASTNGGGYGYTF
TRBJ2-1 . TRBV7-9 CASSPLIGGYNEQFF
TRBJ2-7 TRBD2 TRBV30 CAWRIGGSYEQYF
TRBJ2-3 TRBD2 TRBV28 CASSRRESGTDTQYF
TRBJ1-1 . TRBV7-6 CASSPNRELEAFF
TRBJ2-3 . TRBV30 CAWSAAGNTDTQYF
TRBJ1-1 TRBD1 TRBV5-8 CASSGYGTGMGNTEAFF
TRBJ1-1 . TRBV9 CASSVGTFPSVSMNTEAFF
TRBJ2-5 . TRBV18 CASSPVTEETQYF
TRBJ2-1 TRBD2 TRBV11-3 CASSLGKREAYNEQFF
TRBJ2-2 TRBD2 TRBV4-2 CASAGGTGELFF
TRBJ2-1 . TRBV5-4 CASASWQGDEQFF
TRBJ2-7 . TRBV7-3 CASSLNAGSGGEQYF
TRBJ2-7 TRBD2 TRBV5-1 CASSLEAGWAYEQYF
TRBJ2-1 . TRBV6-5 CASSYSRGSTNNEQFF
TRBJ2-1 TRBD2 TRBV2 CASNLAGAGNEQFF
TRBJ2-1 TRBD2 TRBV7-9 CASSFGTSGSYNEQFF
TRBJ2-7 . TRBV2 CASRMTTGTYEQYF
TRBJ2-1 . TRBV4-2 CASGAREDYNEQFF
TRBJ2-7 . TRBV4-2 CASSPLAVSYEQYF
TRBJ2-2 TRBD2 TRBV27 CASSLVGGRPTGELFF
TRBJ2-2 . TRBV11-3 CASSNPRENTGELFF